This T cell receptor beta chain came from a study of sequential checkpoint blockade in melanoma. Study-wide background: After nivolumab or ipilimumab alone, some 20 patients had week-13 rebiopsies. The study, taken as a whole, reports: In arm A, pretreatment tumor clonality was associated with response. Rising tumor T-cell fraction and clonality meant about 30 times likelier benefit.

Treatment reported: randomized to nivolumab then ipilimumab (arm A) or the reverse (arm B). None of the patients previously received DNA-damaging chemotherapy. The germline V gene encodes CDR1 MNHGY and CDR2 SAAAGT. The CDR3 length is 13 residues. The V and J ends lost 10 bases and 4 bases respectively, with 16 bases between them. Data came from immunoSEQ multiplex PCR; TCRdb stores just in-frame clones and leaves some out. The repertoire holds roughly 2,000 clones, 20% to 25% seen once, with about 18% in the top ten. By its share, this clone is large. Antigen: not known. The rearrangement links TRBV6-8 to TRBJ1-1; no clear D gene. Sample: tumor tissue (inferred from file names), taken from a patient given nivolumab and ipilimumab in sequence. This clonotype was obtained from a human donor with melanoma. The CDR3 loop is CAINKGLGTEAFF. The CDR3 DNA is TGTGCCATCAATAAGGGTTTGGGCACTGAAGCTTTCTTT.